This T cell receptor (beta chain) was documented in a study of blood T cell repertoires in COVID-19. For the study at large: PBMCs, B-cell-depleted T cells, or T cells were the source of the cDNA or gDNA that made up the material.

Per the authors' pipeline: Quantification of nucleated cells was approximated via reference gene primer amplification. TCRdb keeps only in-frame clones here, not all; method: immunoSEQ multiplex PCR. V and J calls and clone size come straight from that table; D and trimming were deduced from the DNA. The sample carries around 200,000 clones, 86% recorded once. Looked up from germline, CDR1 is MDHEN and CDR2 is SYDVKM. CDR3 length equals 18 residues. V was pared by 5 bases and J by 1 base, with 11 bases of the junction left unmatched. This receptor was obtained from a man between 65 and 85 years old with active or convalescent COVID-19. Material for sequencing was peripheral blood. The genes are TRBV28 and TRBJ1-1; 12 bases fit TRBD1. CDR3 region: CASSPPGTGGFWNTEAFF. DNA of the CDR3: TGTGCCAGCAGTCCCCCCGGGACAGGGGGCTTTTGGAACACTGAAGCTTTCTTT.